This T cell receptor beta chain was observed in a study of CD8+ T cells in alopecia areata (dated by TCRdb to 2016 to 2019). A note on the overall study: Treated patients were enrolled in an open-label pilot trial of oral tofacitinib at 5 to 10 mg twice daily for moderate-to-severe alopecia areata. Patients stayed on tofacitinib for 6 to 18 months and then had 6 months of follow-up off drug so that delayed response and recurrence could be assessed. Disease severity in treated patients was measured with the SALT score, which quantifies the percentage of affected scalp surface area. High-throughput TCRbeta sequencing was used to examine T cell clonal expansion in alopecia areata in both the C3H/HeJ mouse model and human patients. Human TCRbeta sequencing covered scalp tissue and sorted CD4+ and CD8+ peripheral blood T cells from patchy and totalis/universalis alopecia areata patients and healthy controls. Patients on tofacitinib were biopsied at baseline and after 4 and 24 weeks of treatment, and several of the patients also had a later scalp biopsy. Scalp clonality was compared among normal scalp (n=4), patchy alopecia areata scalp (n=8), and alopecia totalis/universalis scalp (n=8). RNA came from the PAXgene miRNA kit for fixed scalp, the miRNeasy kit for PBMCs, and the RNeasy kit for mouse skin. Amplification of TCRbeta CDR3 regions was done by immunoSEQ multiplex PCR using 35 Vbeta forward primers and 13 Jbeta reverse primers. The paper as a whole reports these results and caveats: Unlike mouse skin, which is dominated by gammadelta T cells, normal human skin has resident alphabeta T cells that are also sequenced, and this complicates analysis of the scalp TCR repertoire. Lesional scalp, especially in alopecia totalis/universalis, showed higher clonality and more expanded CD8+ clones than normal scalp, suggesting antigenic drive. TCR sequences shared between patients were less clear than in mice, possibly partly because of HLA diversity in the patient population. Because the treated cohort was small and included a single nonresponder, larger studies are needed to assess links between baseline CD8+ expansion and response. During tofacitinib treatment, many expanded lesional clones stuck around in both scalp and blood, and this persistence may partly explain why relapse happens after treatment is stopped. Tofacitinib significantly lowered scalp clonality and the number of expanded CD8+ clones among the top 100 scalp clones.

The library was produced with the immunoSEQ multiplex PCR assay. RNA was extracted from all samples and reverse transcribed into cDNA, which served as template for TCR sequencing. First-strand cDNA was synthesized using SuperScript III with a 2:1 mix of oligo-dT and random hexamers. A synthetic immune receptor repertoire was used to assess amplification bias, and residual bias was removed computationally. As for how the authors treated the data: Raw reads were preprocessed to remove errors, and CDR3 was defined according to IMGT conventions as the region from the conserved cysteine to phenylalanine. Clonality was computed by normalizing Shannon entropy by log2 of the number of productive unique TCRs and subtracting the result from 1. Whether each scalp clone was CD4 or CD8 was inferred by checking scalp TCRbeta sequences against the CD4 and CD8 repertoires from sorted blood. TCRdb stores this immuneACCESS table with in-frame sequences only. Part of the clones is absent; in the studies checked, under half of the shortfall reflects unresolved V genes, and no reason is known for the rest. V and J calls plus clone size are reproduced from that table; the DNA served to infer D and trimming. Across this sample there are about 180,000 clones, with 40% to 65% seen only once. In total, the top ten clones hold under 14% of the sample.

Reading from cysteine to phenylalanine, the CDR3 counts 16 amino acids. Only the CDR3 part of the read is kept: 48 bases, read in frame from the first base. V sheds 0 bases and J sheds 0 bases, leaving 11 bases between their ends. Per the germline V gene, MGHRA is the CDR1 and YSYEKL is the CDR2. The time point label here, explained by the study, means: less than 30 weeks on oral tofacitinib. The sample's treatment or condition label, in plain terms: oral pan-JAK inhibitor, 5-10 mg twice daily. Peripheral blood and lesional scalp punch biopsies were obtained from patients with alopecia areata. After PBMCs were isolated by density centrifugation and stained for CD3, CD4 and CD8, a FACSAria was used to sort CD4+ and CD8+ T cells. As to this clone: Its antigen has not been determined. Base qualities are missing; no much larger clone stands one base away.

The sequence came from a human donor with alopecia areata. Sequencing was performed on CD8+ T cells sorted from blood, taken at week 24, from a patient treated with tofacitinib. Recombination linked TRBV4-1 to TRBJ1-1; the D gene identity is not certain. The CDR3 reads CASSQDESGLNTEAFF. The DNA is TGCGCCAGCAGCCAAGATGAGTCGGGCTTGAACACTGAAGCTTTCTTT.